Detailed here is one T cell receptor (beta chain). This clone occurred once. Its binding antigen is unknown. Per-base quality was not reported, and no clone a single base away is much larger than it. V gives up 3 bases and J gives up 1 base, and the segment between their germline ends measures 9 bases. Measured from the cysteine to the phenylalanine, the CDR3 is 14 residues long. Only the CDR3 portion is preserved as DNA: 42 bases, with reading frame beginning at the first base. The germline V gene encodes CDR1 KGHSH and CDR2 LQKENI. The data were obtained in a study of tumor-infiltrating lymphocytes in localized non-small cell lung cancer (dated by TCRdb to the early 2020s). Background for the entire study: Patients whose samples were collected after neoadjuvant chemotherapy, as well as both smokers and never-smokers and several histologies, were included in the cohort. Each patient contributed resected tumor tissue and uninvolved lung tissue from the same patient, described as non-adjacent to the tumor. Flow cytometry, multiplex immunofluorescence, RNA-seq, exome sequencing and proteomics were applied to the same patients as TCR sequencing, which was one of several integrated assays. In total, the ICON cohort was made up of 150 or so surgical patients who had localized non-small cell lung cancer and whose tumors were resected. The paired tumor versus uninvolved lung comparison of immunoSEQ T-cell fraction included 55 patients. Paper-wide results and their limitations: TCR-derived T-cell fraction did not differ between the flow cytometry-defined immunotypes IM1 (good prognosis) and IM2 (poor prognosis). TCRbeta sequencing supported higher T cell infiltration in tumors than in uninvolved lung tissue, consistent with immunofluorescence CD3 counts. Assay coverage varied across patients depending on available tissue quantity, so only a subset of the cohort had TCR sequencing. Because different assays used different pieces of the same tissue, technical variation could not be distinguished from intratumor heterogeneity. Tumor T-cell fraction from TCR sequencing was not associated with recurrence-free survival (p = 0.61).

The first patient joined ICON in the first half of 2016, and enrollment wrapped up when the last patient was enrolled in 2018. Fresh tumor and matched uninvolved tissue for in-depth immune analyses, including TCR sequencing, were collected from a subcohort of approximately 81 patients. No cell sorting was done, and TCR sequencing was instead run on DNA isolated from bulk tissue. The T-cell fraction in tumor and uninvolved lung tissue was obtained from TCR sequencing using the immunoSEQ assay. The published analysis was carried out like this. For survival analysis, patients were divided into high (upper tertile) and low (lower two tertiles) T-cell fraction groups, which were compared by log-rank test. A signed-rank test was used to test differences in T-cell fraction between paired tumor and uninvolved lung samples. Sourced from immuneACCESS, this table was stored by TCRdb with only in-frame sequences that have V and J called. A share of the clones is absent; for the studies checked, an unresolved V gene accounts for under half, and the remainder has no known explanation. V, J and clone size were drawn from that table, and D and trimming were deduced from the DNA. The sample contains 9,500 to 10,000 clones, around 70% of them found a single time. The ten largest clones take up less than 25% of the sample.

Input material: lung tumor tissue. The chain employs TRBV18 and TRBJ1-1; the D gene cannot be resolved reliably. This TCR was recovered from a human donor with non-small cell lung cancer. This receptor carries the CDR3 CASSPGRQNTEAFF. The DNA sequence reads TGTGCCAGCTCACCTGGACGGCAGAACACTGAAGCTTTCTTT.